What follows are 32 T cell receptor beta chains derived from one specimen sequenced in a study of blood T cell repertoires in COVID-19. Data came from immunoSEQ multiplex PCR; TCRdb stores just in-frame clones and leaves some out. The data contain 200,000 to 250,000 clones, approximately 87% of them singletons. Source material: PBMCs or T cells enriched from blood (not recorded which). The source of these receptors is a woman in her forties or fifties in a cohort exposed to, infected with or recovered from COVID-19 (not recorded which).

The V and J genes are TRBV9 and TRBJ1-1; 11 bases are shared with TRBD1. The junction had 9 bases not matched to a gene; V was cut back by 3 bases and J by 5 bases. The germline V gene has CDR1 SGDLS and CDR2 YYNGEE. This CDR3 spans 16 amino acids. CDR3 bases: TGTGCCAGCAGCGGGCCGGGACAGGGGGTAGGGACTGAAGCTTTCTTT. This gives the protein CASSGPGQGVGTEAFF. Combining the CDR3 with reference TRBV9 and TRBJ1-1 gives the whole variable domain DSGVTQTPKHLITATGQRVTLRCSPRSGDLSVYWYQQSLDQGLQFLIQYYNGEERAKGNILERFSAQQFPDLHSELNLSSLELGDSALYFCASSGPGQGVGTEAFFGQGTRLTVV.

The chain links TRBV19 to TRBJ1-5; tentative D call: TRBD1 (6 bases). CDR1 and CDR2 (germline): LNHDA, SQIVND (reference sequence). V lost 5 bases and J 3 bases, leaving 14 bases between the germline ends. CDR3 length: 15 amino acids. Here the CDR3 reads CASSPIGTPNQPQHF. In DNA, the CDR3 is TGTGCCAGTAGTCCCATCGGGACACCCAATCAGCCCCAGCATTTT. The whole variable domain, filled in from reference TRBV19 and TRBJ1-5, reads DGGITQSPKYLFRKEGQNVTLSCEQNLNHDAMYWYRQDPGQGLRLIYYSQIVNDFQKGDIAEGYSVSREKKESFPLTVTSAQKNPTAFYLCASSPIGTPNQPQHFGDGTRLSIL.

The rearrangement links TRBV7-9 to TRBJ1-2, with D maybe TRBD1 (6 bases). V dropped 5 bases and J dropped 4 bases, with 23 bases sitting between them. The CDR3 runs 17 residues. Germline-derived CDR1 and CDR2 are SEHNR and FQNEAQ (reference sequence). The CDR3 DNA reads TGTGCCAGCAGCCACCTGAATACAGGGTCAGGTGGCTATGGCTACACCTTC. This gives the protein CASSHLNTGSGGYGYTF.

The rearrangement links TRBV19 to TRBJ2-7; weak D call: TRBD1 (5 bases). V lost 5 bases, J lost 2 bases, and 16 bases lay in between. The CDR3 spans 15 residues. Germline V gives CDR1 LNHDA, CDR2 SQIVND (reference sequence). DNA for the CDR3: TGTGCCAGTAGTCGACAGTACCTACAAACCTACGAGCAGTACTTC. Amino acid sequence: CASSRQYLQTYEQYF.

V usage is TRBV5-1 and J usage is TRBJ1-1, with D perhaps TRBD1 (5 bases). CDR3 size: 12 residues. V was trimmed by 2 bases and J by 6 bases, leaving 8 bases between them. Looked up from germline, CDR1 is SGHRS and CDR2 is YFSETQ. This chain's CDR3 is CASSLMGPEAFF. The CDR3 DNA sequence: TGCGCCAGCAGCTTAATGGGGCCTGAAGCTTTCTTT.

The V and J genes are TRBV7-2 and TRBJ1-2, with 10 bases aligning to TRBD1. CDR1 and CDR2 (germline): SGHTA, FQGNSA. The J segment lost 6 bases and the V segment lost 5 bases, leaving 15 bases of the junction unmatched. CDR3 length: 17 amino acids. The CDR3 bases are TGTGCCAGCAGCCAACTGACAGGGGGCGAAGGTCGGCATGGCTACACCTTC. The encoded protein is CASSQLTGGEGRHGYTF.

This chain uses TRBV19 with TRBJ1-3, with D possibly matching TRBD1 (5 bases). Germline V gene sequence: CDR1 LNHDA, CDR2 SQIVND (reference sequence). The CDR3 loop spans 16 amino acids. Trimming took off 6 bases at V and 1 base at J, with 16 bases between the two ends. CDR3 amino acids: CASSRGEGTSGNTIYF. The CDR3 coding sequence is TGTGCCAGTAGCCGAGGGGAGGGAACGTCTGGAAACACCATATATTTT.

This rearrangement joins TRBV30 to TRBJ1-1; tentatively, D is TRBD1 (6 bases). Trimming shortened V by 0 bases and J by 2 bases, and 13 bases separated the two germline ends. This CDR3 is built from 15 residues. Germline lookup yields CDR1 GTSNPN and CDR2 SVGIG (reference sequence). CDR3 bases: TGTGCCTGGAGTGTACTCAACAGGGAAAACACTGAAGCTTTCTTT. This translates into CAWSVLNRENTEAFF.

The rearrangement links TRBV4-3 to TRBJ2-7, with D perhaps matching TRBD2 (6 bases). This CDR3 spans 16 amino acids. Germline assignment: CDR1 LGHNA and CDR2 YSLEER. The V end lost 1 base, the J end lost 4 bases, and 17 bases lay between the germline ends. The CDR3 DNA follows: TGCGCCAGCAGCCAAGGCGGGGCGGACGGAGTATACGAGCAGTACTTC. Its protein is CASSQGGADGVYEQYF.

J is TRBJ1-2 and V is TRBV4-2, with D possibly being TRBD1 (6 bases). V was cut by 3 bases and J by 4 bases, with 18 bases left in between. Germline CDR1 and CDR2: LGHNA and YNFKEQ. The CDR3 spans 16 residues. CDR3 residues: CASSQFPDLGGYGYTF. CDR3 sequence (DNA): TGTGCCAGCAGCCAGTTCCCGGACCTAGGGGGCTATGGCTACACCTTC.

The rearrangement uses TRBV7-3 and TRBJ2-1; D is possibly TRBD1 (5 bases). CDR3 length equals 15 residues. V was cut by 2 bases and J by 0 bases, with 8 bases left in between. CDR1 is SGHTA, CDR2 FQGTGA, per germline. CDR3 in DNA: TGTGCCAGCAGCTTACAGGACACCTCCTACAATGAGCAGTTCTTC. This translates into CASSLQDTSYNEQFF.

This chain connects TRBV7-6 to TRBJ1-2; D remains unclear. In germline, CDR1 is SGHVS, CDR2 FNYEAQ. Trimming pared 5 bases from V and 6 bases from J, leaving 10 bases between. The CDR3 is 12 residues long. The CDR3 here is CASSPVSDGYTF. The CDR3 bases are TGTGCCAGCAGCCCCGTATCGGATGGCTACACCTTC.

This chain connects TRBV24-1 to TRBJ1-1, with D uncertain. The ends were cut back, 7 bases at V and 11 bases at J, with 16 bases in the middle. This CDR3 spans 12 amino acids. In germline, CDR1 is KGHDR, CDR2 SFDVKD. The CDR3 DNA reads as TGTGCCACCAGACCCGGTGGGCCTGGGGCTTTCTTT. Amino acids: CATRPGGPGAFF.

This clone was recorded once. CDR3 residues: CASSLASGRTDTQYF. DNA of the CDR3: TGTGCCAGCAGCTTAGCGAGCGGGCGCACAGATACGCAGTATTTT. The gene calls are TRBV7-2 and TRBJ2-3; the D gene is possibly TRBD2 (6 bases). Deletions cut 0 bases from V and 1 base from J, with 8 bases between. This CDR3 is built from 15 residues. Germline-derived CDR1 and CDR2 are SGHTA and FQGNSA.

The J gene is TRBJ1-2, the V gene TRBV11-2, with 9 bases aligning to TRBD1. Germline V gene sequence: CDR1 SGHAT, CDR2 FQNNGV. With V trimmed by 6 bases and J by 8 bases, 4 bases remained unmatched. The CDR3 spans 12 residues. The CDR3 bases are TGTGCCAGCAGGGGACAGGGAAAGGGCTACACCTTC. Translation: CASRGQGKGYTF.

This clone was seen once. V usage is TRBV27 and J usage is TRBJ1-2; the match to TRBD1 covers 12 bases. The CDR3 extends over 18 amino acids. Looked up from germline, CDR1 is MNHEY and CDR2 is SMNVEV (reference sequence). Trimming at V came to 3 bases and at J to 5 bases, leaving 13 bases not matched to a gene. The CDR3 sequence is CASSFSTGTGGAWYGYTF. As DNA, the CDR3 is TGTGCCAGCAGTTTCTCAACCGGGACAGGGGGCGCGTGGTATGGCTACACCTTC.

V is TRBV29-1 and J is TRBJ1-2; D is uncertain. V was pared by 3 bases and J by 8 bases, with 10 bases between. This CDR3 region has 11 residues. Germline CDR1 reads SQVTM; CDR2 reads ANQGSEA. The CDR3 DNA reads TGCAGCGTTGACGGTACGCGCGGCTACACCTTC. Encoded protein: CSVDGTRGYTF.

The chain is built from TRBV7-2 and TRBJ1-2; 9 nucleotides match TRBD1. The CDR3 contains 16 residues. Germline CDR1 and CDR2: SGHTA and FQGNSA. Trimming cost V 5 bases and J 4 bases; bases outside gene matches: 11. The CDR3 bases are TGTGCCAGCAGCATATCGACAGGGGGACGGGGCTATGGCTACACCTTC. It encodes CASSISTGGRGYGYTF.

The CDR3 DNA sequence: TGCGCCAGCAGTGACGGCGGGGGTTACAATGAGCAGTTCTTC. Translation gives CASSDGGGYNEQFF. The gene calls are TRBV10-1 and TRBJ2-1; 7 bases agree with TRBD2. CDR1 WNHNN and CDR2 SYGVQD come from the germline V gene (reference sequence). V lost 3 bases, J lost 4 bases, and 3 bases stayed unmatched. The CDR3 contains 14 residues.

The rearrangement joins TRBV27 to TRBJ1-2, with TRBD1 as a possible D gene (5 bases). V lost 5 bases, J lost 4 bases, and 11 bases lay in between. CDR1 MNHEY and CDR2 SMNVEV come from the germline V gene (reference sequence). The CDR3 sequence is 13 residues long. DNA for the CDR3: TGTGCCAGCAGTCCCCAGGGTGGCTATGGCTACACCTTC. It encodes CASSPQGGYGYTF.

J is TRBJ1-3 and V is TRBV11-2; tentative D call: TRBD1 (6 bases). Trimming left V 5 bases short and J 5 bases short, with 22 bases between. CDR3 length equals 17 residues. Per the germline V gene, CDR1 is SGHAT and CDR2 is FQNNGV. This CDR3 reads CASSHTGFSRGRNTIYF. For the CDR3, the DNA is TGTGCCAGCAGCCACACCGGGTTTTCCAGGGGCAGAAACACCATATATTTT.

This clone was seen a single time. The chain links TRBV7-3 to TRBJ1-4; D gene uncertain. The germline V gene has CDR1 SGHTA and CDR2 FQGTGA. Trimming took off 2 bases at V and 4 bases at J, with 5 bases between the two ends. This CDR3 comprises 13 residues. The CDR3 coding sequence is TGTGCCAGCAGCTTACGACATAATGAAAAACTGTTTTTT. It specifies CASSLRHNEKLFF.

In nucleotides, the CDR3 is TGTGCCAGCTCACCCTCAGTTGAGCAGTTCTTC. Translating it yields CASSPSVEQFF. The chain uses TRBV18 and TRBJ2-1; no reliable D call. Trimming pared 3 bases from V and 9 bases from J, leaving 6 bases between. This CDR3 spans 11 amino acids. Germline values: CDR1 KGHSH, CDR2 LQKENI.

The chain couples TRBV7-2 to TRBJ2-3; TRBD2 agrees at 7 bases. Germline trimming cut 3 bases from V and 11 bases from J; bases unmatched to any gene: 14. Germline lookup yields CDR1 SGHTA and CDR2 FQGNSA. This CDR3 region has 15 residues. Here the CDR3 DNA reads TGTGCCAGCAGCTTTCGGACTAGTAGAGGGGTGGGGCAGTATTTT. The encoded protein is CASSFRTSRGVGQYF.

The J gene is TRBJ2-1, the V gene TRBV6-2 or TRBV6-3; no clear D. This CDR3 has 13 residues. Germline lookup yields CDR1 MNHEY and CDR2 SVGEGT. V lost 1 base and J lost 12, with 13 bases in between. The CDR3 loop is CASSYYSSLRQFF. CDR3 sequence (DNA): TGTGCCAGCAGTTACTATTCTAGTTTGAGGCAGTTCTTC.

This clone occurred once. CDR3 nucleotides: TGTGCCAGCAGCAAACGGACAGGGCAAGGTGGTGGAAACACCATATATTTT. It yields the protein CASSKRTGQGGGNTIYF. The chain joins TRBV9 to TRBJ1-3; 8 bases match TRBD1. This CDR3 region has 17 residues. Trimming at V came to 4 bases and at J to 3 bases, leaving 12 bases not matched to a gene. Germline CDR1 reads SGDLS; CDR2 reads YYNGEE.

The chain has TRBV5-1 and TRBJ2-1, with D perhaps TRBD1 (5 bases). Germline V gives CDR1 SGHRS, CDR2 YFSETQ. This CDR3 contains 14 residues. The germline V and J ends were trimmed by 3 bases and 4 bases, with 11 bases remaining between them. The CDR3 here is CASSSGGQYNEQFF. The CDR3 DNA is TGCGCCAGCAGCTCCGGTGGACAATACAATGAGCAGTTCTTC. Supplemented by reference TRBV5-1 and TRBJ2-1, the full variable domain reads KAGVTQTPRYLIKTRGQQVTLSCSPISGHRSVSWYQQTPGQGLQFLFEYFSETQRNKGNFPGRFSGRQFSNSRSEMNVSTLELGDSALYLCASSSGGQYNEQFFGPGTRLTVL.

The chain recombines TRBV18 with TRBJ1-2; D is possibly TRBD1 (6 bases). The CDR3 spans 17 residues. V was cut by 3 bases and J by 7 bases, with 24 bases left in between. From germline, CDR1 is KGHSH and CDR2 LQKENI. The CDR3 DNA reads TGTGCCAGCTCACCCAGGGGACAATCCGGCGGCGCGGGTGGCTACACCTTC. Translating gives CASSPRGQSGGAGGYTF. The variable domain in full, completed from reference TRBV18 and TRBJ1-2, reads NAGVMQNPRHLVRRRGQEARLRCSPMKGHSHVYWYRQLPEEGLKFMVYLQKENIIDESGMPKERFSAEFPKEGPSILRIQQVVRGDSAAYFCASSPRGQSGGAGGYTFGSGTRLTVV.

The V gene is TRBV7-2, the J gene TRBJ2-7; D is perhaps TRBD2 (6 bases). Trimming cost V 10 bases and J 3 bases, with 16 bases left between them. CDR1 is SGHTA, CDR2 FQGNSA, per germline. The CDR3 has 13 residues. The CDR3 nucleotides are TGTGCCATCGACTCGGCGGGGTACTACGAGCAGTACTTC. Translated, it gives CAIDSAGYYEQYF.

The V and J genes are TRBV3-1 (or the pseudogene TRBV3-2) and TRBJ1-5; D is perhaps TRBD1 (6 bases). The germline V gene encodes CDR1 LGHDT and CDR2 YNNKEL (reference sequence). V shed 1 base and J shed 5 bases, with 9 bases lying between them. The CDR3 is made up of 14 amino acids. CDR3 sequence: CASSQGQDDQPQHF. CDR3 nucleotide sequence: TGTGCCAGCAGCCAAGGACAGGATGATCAGCCCCAGCATTTT.

This clone was counted between two and nine times. The V gene is TRBV12-3 or TRBV12-4, the J gene TRBJ2-2; D is uncertain. The CDR3 is 13 amino acids. Between the trimmed V and J ends, which lost 6 bases and 6 bases, there was a span of 11 bases. The CDR3 region is CASRPRLSGELFF. CDR3 sequence (DNA): TGTGCCAGCAGACCGCGGTTGTCCGGGGAGCTGTTTTTT.

This rearrangement joins TRBV7-9 to TRBJ2-5; TRBD1 is a possible D gene (5 bases). Trimming stripped 4 bases from V and 0 bases from J, with 9 bases between. This CDR3 has 14 residues. CDR1 and CDR2 from the germline V gene are SEHNR and FQNEAQ (reference sequence). In DNA, the CDR3 is TGTGCCAGCAGCTCAACAGGATACCAAGAGACCCAGTACTTC. It is translated as CASSSTGYQETQYF. The entire variable domain, with the rest obtained from reference TRBV7-9 and TRBJ2-5, is as follows: DTGVSQNPRHKITKRGQNVTFRCDPISEHNRLYWYRQTLGQGPEFLTYFQNEAQLEKSRLLSDRFSAERPKGSFSTLEIQRTEQGDSAMYLCASSSTGYQETQYFGPGTRLLVL.